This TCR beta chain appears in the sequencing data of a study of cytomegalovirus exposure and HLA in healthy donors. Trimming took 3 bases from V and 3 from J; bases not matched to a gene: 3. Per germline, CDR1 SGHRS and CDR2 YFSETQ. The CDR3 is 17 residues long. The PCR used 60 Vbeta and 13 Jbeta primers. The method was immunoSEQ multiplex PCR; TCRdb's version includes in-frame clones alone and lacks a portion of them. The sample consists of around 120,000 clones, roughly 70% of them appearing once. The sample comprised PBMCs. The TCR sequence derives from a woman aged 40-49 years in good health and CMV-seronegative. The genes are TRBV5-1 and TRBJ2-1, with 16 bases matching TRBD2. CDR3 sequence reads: CASSSGLAGGVYNEQFF. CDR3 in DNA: TGCGCCAGCAGCTCGGGACTAGCGGGAGGGGTCTACAATGAGCAGTTCTTC.